A selection of T cell receptor beta chains follows, all from one sample in a study of T cell repertoires in cytomegalovirus infection. In TCRdb, the reads were re-called with MiXCR into one record per CDR3 protein. The data show roughly 860,000 distinct CDR3 sequences, approximately 32% seen once. Antigens of these TCRs are unknown. The material sequenced was cultured CD8+ T cells from PBMCs, taken from culture after CMV antigen stimulation. Source of these receptors: a human donor in good health (CMV status not recorded). Some clones in this sample may be carry-over from other donors' samples. Each CDR3 is given with its conserved first and last residue. Size is stated for part of the rows, as once, few or many counts, or as a class when the clone is expanded.

v_gene	abundance	CDR3aa
TRBV4-1	NA	CASSQDRMPGNTIYF
TRBV7-1	NA	CASRLGNSYAQYF
TRBV12-3/TRBV12-4	NA	CASSTPPYEQYF
TRBV7-8	NA	CASSFGTGGSQPQHF
TRBV7-2	few	CASSWPGLGYEQYF
TRBV7-2	many	CASRFTVGFGEKLFF
TRBV29-1	NA	CSVEQGFNYEQYF
TRBV12-3/TRBV12-4	few	CASRDDRNQPQHF
TRBV7-8	many	CASSLATTGTATGELFF
TRBV6-5	NA	CASSYEGEAEAFF
TRBV7-9	NA	CASSSPGQRAYEQYF
TRBV29-1	NA	CSVPRGDTEAFF
TRBV5-1	few	CASSLSGPPTQYF
TRBV6-7	NA	CASSYSGSAKNIQYF
TRBV10-3	few	CAISERLSDQPQHF
TRBV6-2/TRBV6-3	NA	CARPREGLSGNTIYF
TRBV6-4	NA	CASSDPGTGLHEQFF
TRBV7-9	NA	CASSLVLRGVDQFF
TRBV7-2	NA	CASSLVSGAAQETQYF
TRBV7-9	few	CASSFVQSNEKLFF
TRBV7-6	NA	CASSLGLVPRNEQFF
TRBV11-1	many	CASSPWADTQYF
TRBV20-1	few	CSATTPRLGTGTMNTEAFF
TRBV25-1	NA	CASSEFGGGDTEAFF
TRBV20-1	NA	CSATTNRRAGANVLTF
TRBV9	NA	CASSDTGRHEQFF
TRBV6-2/TRBV6-3	NA	CASSTPREERGDTQYF
TRBV5-1	NA	CASRRGTGASYEQYF
TRBV28	few	CASTSGDDYGYTF
TRBV4-3	NA	CASSPRDRAPLYEQYF
TRBV6-8	few	CASSPGQVSNQPQHF
TRBV5-4	NA	CASSLEPSYGYTF
TRBV20-1	NA	CSASGLGAFF
TRBV5-1	NA	CASSLANRWTSIDTQYF
TRBV27	once	CASSKSPGSPEAFF
TRBV4-2	NA	CASSHTGGTVFQQYF
TRBV10-3	NA	CAIPDGTGELFF
TRBV4-3	NA	CASSQEGTFGETQYF
TRBV7-9	NA	CASSLDSRGQTYGYTF
TRBV7-3	NA	CASSRIPGQLVSEQYF
TRBV6-1	NA	CASSLGQALAETQYF
TRBV6-6	NA	CASSYSEYNEQFF
TRBV19	NA	CASSIEGLDYGYTF
TRBV20-1	NA	CSAPSPLTGVKGYTF
TRBV29-1	NA	CSVEDNGQLRADTQYF
TRBV19	NA	CASSKRSNTEAFF
TRBV10-3	once	CAISESPGNPPEAFF
TRBV12-5	few	CASGPPLTYSNQPQHF
TRBV7-9	many	CASSLVGYNEQFF